This is a list of T cell receptor beta chains from one sample in a study of shared clonotypes between healthy human individuals. Measured with immunoSEQ multiplex PCR; TCRdb has only the in-frame clones, and not every one. The sample holds about 680,000 clones, 92% seen once. The sample taken for sequencing was naive CD8+ T cells sorted from blood. The receptors derive from a man in his thirties or forties in good health. Each CDR3 is given with its conserved first and last residue. The D gene is left open where the match is weak. Size tells how often a clone was seen (once, few, many) or the class of an expanded clone, and some rows leave it out.

CDR3 protein,CDR3 DNA,clone size,D gene,V gene,J gene
CASWGSTEAFF,TGTGCCAGCTGGGGCAGCACTGAAGCTTTCTTT,NA,NA,TRBV2,TRBJ1-1
CSVEDPEADRMTDTQYF,TGCAGCGTTGAAGATCCCGAGGCGGACAGGATGACAGATACGCAGTATTTT,once,TRBD1,TRBV29-1,TRBJ2-3
CASSFLVGDGTGELFF,TGTGCCAGCAGCTTCTTAGTGGGCGATGGCACCGGGGAGCTGTTTTTT,NA,NA,TRBV7-2,TRBJ2-2
CASSTRSGQFF,TGTGCCAGCTCAACAAGGAGTGGGCAGTTCTTC,NA,NA,TRBV2,TRBJ2-1
CASNQATTYEQYF,TGTGCCAGCAACCAGGCGACGACCTACGAGCAGTACTTC,once,NA,TRBV28,TRBJ2-7
CASSHPGQGAGKNIQYF,TGTGCCAGCAGCCACCCGGGACAGGGGGCGGGCAAAAACATTCAGTACTTC,NA,TRBD1,TRBV7-9,TRBJ2-4
CASSNPRTSETQYF,TGTGCCAGCAGCAATCCAAGGACTTCAGAGACCCAGTACTTC,once,NA,TRBV21-1,TRBJ2-5
CASSSGSSWGQETQYF,TGTGCCAGCAGTTCGGGGAGCAGTTGGGGTCAAGAGACCCAGTACTTC,NA,NA,TRBV6-5,TRBJ2-5
CASSVGGGYTF,TGTGCCAGCAGCGTGGGCGGAGGCTACACCTTC,few,NA,TRBV9,TRBJ1-2
CASSSRDFPANTGELFF,TGTGCCAGCAGCTCCCGGGACTTCCCCGCGAACACCGGGGAGCTGTTTTTT,NA,NA,TRBV7-9,TRBJ2-2
CASSINLGYTEAFF,TGTGCCAGTAGTATTAATCTCGGGTATACTGAAGCTTTCTTT,NA,NA,TRBV19,TRBJ1-1
CAISDSGTGGTEAFF,TGTGCCATCAGTGACTCCGGGACAGGGGGTACTGAAGCTTTCTTT,NA,TRBD1,TRBV10-3,TRBJ1-1
CAISPSGTHTEAFF,TGTGCCATCAGCCCCTCCGGGACCCACACTGAAGCTTTCTTT,NA,NA,TRBV10-3,TRBJ1-1
CASRTATDRNTIYF,TGCGCCAGCAGGACGGCGACAGACAGAAACACCATATATTTT,NA,NA,TRBV4-1,TRBJ1-3
CASSDRNYNEQFF,TGCGCCAGCAGTGACAGGAACTACAATGAGCAGTTCTTC,NA,NA,TRBV10-1,TRBJ2-1
CASSLAAGSNQPQHF,TGTGCCAGCAGCCTAGCGGCAGGGTCCAATCAGCCCCAGCATTTT,NA,NA,TRBV5-6,TRBJ1-5
CASSPPAGAAVGTQYF,TGTGCCAGCAGCCCCCCCGCGGGGGCCGCCGTGGGGACCCAGTACTTC,NA,NA,TRBV7-9,TRBJ2-5
CASSERVASSTDTQYF,TGTGCCAGCAGCGAGAGGGTTGCCTCTAGCACAGATACGCAGTATTTT,NA,NA,TRBV7-2,TRBJ2-3
CASSSGPLPSHEQYF,TGTGCCAGCAGCTCAGGCCCCTTACCTAGCCACGAGCAGTACTTC,once,NA,TRBV7-9,TRBJ2-7
CASSALVGEDFNYGYTF,TGTGCCAGTAGTGCCTTGGTGGGCGAAGATTTTAACTATGGCTACACCTTC,NA,NA,TRBV19,TRBJ1-2
CASSIPFGQETQYF,TGTGCCAGTAGTATACCCTTTGGGCAAGAGACCCAGTACTTC,NA,NA,TRBV19,TRBJ2-5
CASKPVSGSQETQYF,TGTGCCAGCAAACCAGTTAGCGGGAGCCAAGAGACCCAGTACTTC,NA,TRBD2,TRBV2,TRBJ2-5
CASSPGGRNNEQFF,TGCGCCAGCTCTCCCGGCGGGAGAAACAATGAGCAGTTCTTC,NA,TRBD2,TRBV4-3,TRBJ2-1
CASSSWRGAKMNTEAFF,TGTGCCAGCAGTTCCTGGAGGGGGGCGAAAATGAACACTGAAGCTTTCTTT,NA,NA,TRBV27,TRBJ1-1
CASSLVGQNPSYEQYF,TGTGCCAGCAGCTTAGTGGGCCAAAACCCCTCCTACGAGCAGTACTTC,NA,NA,TRBV7-2,TRBJ2-7
CASSRGGTNTGELFF,TGCGCCAGCAGTCGGGGAGGGACGAACACCGGGGAGCTGTTTTTT,NA,TRBD2,TRBV4-3,TRBJ2-2
CASSQVGQGTDYEQYF,TGCGCCAGCAGCCAAGTGGGACAGGGGACAGACTACGAGCAGTACTTC,NA,TRBD1,TRBV4-1,TRBJ2-7
CASSLVGNSGDEQFF,TGTGCCAGCAGCTTGGTCGGCAACTCGGGGGATGAGCAGTTCTTC,NA,NA,TRBV5-6,TRBJ2-1
CASSFPGPYNEQFF,TGTGCCAGCAGTTTTCCAGGCCCCTACAATGAGCAGTTCTTC,NA,NA,TRBV27,TRBJ2-1
CASRLRFGGENQPQHF,TGTGCCAGCCGACTTCGTTTTGGGGGTGAGAATCAGCCCCAGCATTTT,NA,NA,TRBV28,TRBJ1-5
CASSLGETQYF,TGTGCCAGCAGTTTGGGGGAGACCCAGTACTTC,NA,NA,TRBV27,TRBJ2-5
CASSLERYEQYF,TGTGCCAGCAGCTTGGAGCGCTACGAGCAGTACTTC,NA,NA,TRBV5-6,TRBJ2-7
CASTVTATNEKLFF,TGTGCCAGCACCGTGACAGCAACTAATGAAAAACTGTTTTTT,NA,NA,TRBV11-2,TRBJ1-4
CAIRGGQGYEQYF,TGTGCCATCAGGGGGGGACAGGGTTACGAGCAGTACTTC,NA,TRBD1,TRBV10-3,TRBJ2-7
CASSGNTIYF,TGTGCCAGCAGTGGAAACACCATATATTTT,NA,NA,TRBV25-1,TRBJ1-3
CASSPRWGPMDEQFF,TGTGCCAGTAGTCCCCGATGGGGGCCCATGGATGAGCAGTTCTTC,NA,NA,TRBV19,TRBJ2-1
CASSSLRGTYNSPLHF,TGTGCCAGCAGCTCTCTCAGAGGCACCTATAATTCACCCCTCCACTTT,NA,NA,TRBV7-9,TRBJ1-6
CASSYSREDSADTQYF,TGTGCCAGCAGCTATAGCCGGGAGGACTCAGCCGATACGCAGTATTTT,NA,TRBD2,TRBV9,TRBJ2-3
CASRDSGSGLYEQFF,TGCGCCAGCCGGGATAGCGGGAGCGGATTGTATGAGCAGTTCTTC,NA,TRBD2,TRBV4-1,TRBJ2-1
CASSDGVGGGPGANVLTF,TGTGCCAGCAGTGATGGAGTAGGCGGGGGCCCTGGGGCCAACGTCCTGACTTTC,NA,NA,TRBV25-1,TRBJ2-6
CASSKGGTGYPYEQYF,TGTGCCAGCAGCAAAGGGGGGACAGGGTATCCCTACGAGCAGTACTTC,NA,NA,TRBV21-1,TRBJ2-7
CASSFRLRGSGNTIYF,TGTGCCAGCAGTTTTCGATTAAGGGGATCTGGAAACACCATATATTTT,once,NA,TRBV28,TRBJ1-3
CASSKDPGTSGYNEQFF,TGTGCCAGCAGCAAAGACCCCGGGACTAGCGGCTACAATGAGCAGTTCTTC,NA,NA,TRBV21-1,TRBJ2-1
CASRNRREINTEAFF,TGCGCCAGCAGAAATAGGCGGGAAATAAACACTGAAGCTTTCTTT,NA,NA,TRBV4-1,TRBJ1-1
CASSLLAGEDNEQFF,TGTGCCAGCAGCTTACTAGCGGGAGAAGACAATGAGCAGTTCTTC,NA,TRBD2,TRBV7-6,TRBJ2-1
CASSLDGGAGQPQHF,TGTGCCAGCAGCTTGGACGGGGGCGCAGGTCAGCCCCAGCATTTT,NA,NA,TRBV5-4,TRBJ1-5
CASFPRGKTEAFF,TGTGCCAGCTTCCCCAGGGGGAAGACTGAAGCTTTCTTT,NA,TRBD1,TRBV28,TRBJ1-1
CASSQDTQGEETQYF,TGTGCCAGCAGCCAAGATACCCAGGGCGAGGAGACCCAGTACTTC,NA,NA,TRBV14,TRBJ2-5
CASRVGRTGRYEQYF,TGTGCCAGCAGGGTGGGACGGACGGGACGCTACGAGCAGTACTTC,NA,NA,TRBV6-1,TRBJ2-7
CASSVRVGDTEAFF,TGTGCCAGCAGTGTAAGGGTGGGGGACACTGAAGCTTTCTTT,NA,NA,TRBV6-1,TRBJ1-1
CASSYSGTYPTDTQYF,TGTGCCAGCAGCTATAGCGGGACATACCCCACAGATACGCAGTATTTT,NA,TRBD2,TRBV5-6,TRBJ2-3
CASSAYNSGLVGETQYF,TGTGCCAGCAGCGCGTATAATTCGGGACTAGTGGGGGAGACCCAGTACTTC,NA,TRBD2,TRBV9,TRBJ2-5
CASRGSSRQPQHF,TGTGCCAGCCGAGGGAGCAGCCGACAGCCCCAGCATTTT,once,NA,TRBV27,TRBJ1-5
CASRPPPTERPYNEQFF,TGTGCCAGCCGACCTCCCCCGACCGAGAGGCCCTACAATGAGCAGTTCTTC,NA,NA,TRBV7-2,TRBJ2-1
CASSPEMNTEAFF,TGTGCCAGCAGCCCTGAAATGAACACTGAAGCTTTCTTT,NA,NA,TRBV7-9,TRBJ1-1
CASSLQGEGLNEKLFF,TGTGCCAGCAGTTTACAGGGTGAGGGGCTCAATGAAAAGCTGTTTTTT,NA,NA,TRBV28,TRBJ1-4